Detailed here is one T cell receptor (beta chain). This sample is drawn from a study of tissue T cells after allogeneic stem cell transplantation. V lost 8 bases, J lost 7 bases, and 9 bases stayed unmatched. CDR3 size: 13 residues. The germline gives CDR1 KGHSH, CDR2 LQKENI. Sequencing of TCRbeta CDR3 at survey depth gave sequences and template counts. The assay was immunoSEQ multiplex PCR, and TCRdb's table has in-frame clones only and misses some. Of 2,000 to 2,500 clones detected, about 75% appear once; the ten largest clones hold 6.2%. This TCR was recovered from a male patient between 35 and 70 years old with steroid-refractory graft-versus-host disease after an allogeneic stem cell transplant. Some T cells may be the graft donor's. This chain joins TRBV18 and TRBJ2-7; 9 nucleotides match TRBD1. The specimen comprised ileal tissue, sampled at autopsy. The CDR3 sequence: CASDVGQGAEQYF. CDR3 DNA sequence: TGTGCCAGCGACGTGGGACAGGGTGCGGAGCAGTACTTC.